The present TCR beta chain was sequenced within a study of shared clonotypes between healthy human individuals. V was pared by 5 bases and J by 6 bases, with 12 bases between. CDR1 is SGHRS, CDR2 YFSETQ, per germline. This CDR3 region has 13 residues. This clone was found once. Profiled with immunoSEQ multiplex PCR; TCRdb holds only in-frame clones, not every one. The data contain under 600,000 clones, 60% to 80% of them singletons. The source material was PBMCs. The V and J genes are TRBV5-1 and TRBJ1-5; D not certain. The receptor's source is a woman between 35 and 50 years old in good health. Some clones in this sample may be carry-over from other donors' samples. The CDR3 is CASSWEMGQPQHF. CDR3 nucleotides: TGCGCCAGCAGTTGGGAGATGGGTCAGCCCCAGCATTTT.